This T cell receptor (beta chain) was captured by sequencing in a study of blood T cell repertoires in COVID-19. Profiled with immunoSEQ multiplex PCR; TCRdb holds only in-frame clones, not every one. The table lists roughly 140,000 clones, 80% of them singletons, with 0.45% to 0.6% in the top ten. The germline V gene has CDR1 MDHEN and CDR2 SYDVKM. V lost 4 bases and J lost 0; bases outside the gene matches: 6. This CDR3 is built from 16 residues. The chain carries TRBV28 and TRBJ2-1; TRBD2 aligns across 7 bases. This TCR came from a man aged 55 to 70 with acute or convalescent COVID-19. Sequenced sample: peripheral blood. CDR3: CASSSSGTNSYNEQFF. The CDR3 nucleotides read TGTGCCAGCAGTTCGAGCGGGACCAACTCCTACAATGAGCAGTTCTTC.